This entry describes one T cell receptor beta chain. This clone was seen only a few times. The antigen this receptor binds is unknown. No base quality values were provided; no much bigger clone lies one nucleotide off. The data derive from a study of cytomegalovirus exposure and HLA in healthy donors (dated by TCRdb to 2017 to 2019). Some background on the complete study: According to an earlier analysis of 587 of the donors, 150 million to 200 million T cells yielded 90 million to 130 million unique TCR beta sequences and more than 250 Gb of sequence data. Roughly 290 gigabases of sequencing data and around 80 million unique TCR sequences made up an early release that covered about 640 HLA-typed donors. The genetic ancestry cluster associated with self-reported Caucasian donors included 81% of the roughly 360 genotyped donors. The study aimed to test whether cataloging public T cell receptors could reveal signatures of past pathogen exposure. The study profiled the T cell repertoires of about 720 subjects by immunosequencing and related them to cytomegalovirus serostatus. A separate validation cohort of more than 100 different subjects was used in addition to the 666-subject first cohort. To predict cytomegalovirus infection status, the study brought together high-throughput TCR immunosequencing, statistical association of individual TCRs with disease status, and machine learning. A later analysis re-examined previously published TCR beta repertoires from about 700 donors and added high-resolution HLA genotyping to investigate patterns of TCR occurrence. Rather than using new phenotypic data, the later analysis identified candidate immune exposures from TCR beta sequences and from how often those sequences occurred across donors. To decide whether each TCR beta V gene segment behaved as functional or pseudogenic, an earlier analysis of nearly 600 of the donors relied on high-throughput TCR beta sequencing. Donor age, sex, ethnicity and CMV serostatus were collected together with the repertoire data. Genome-wide SNP genotypes for about 55% of the roughly 670 donors were used in a later genetic analysis, which treated that subset as a discovery cohort. Every discovery cohort repertoire had been produced on one sequencing platform. HLA typing included class I and class II loci at four-digit resolution. The number of donors typed differed by locus, with about 629-630 for A, B, C, DRB1 and DQB1, roughly 520 for DQA1, about 610 for DPA1, and 472 for DPB1. Because of strong linkage in the cohort, roughly five DR-DQ haplotypes were treated as single units for association and clustering. On average, approximately 250,000 unique TCR beta nucleotide sequences were sequenced per donor among 398 genotyped donors of the cohort, with roughly 18% of those sequences being non-productive.

V loses 5 bases at its end and J loses 8 bases; junction bases beyond the gene matches: 10. The germline V gene (reference sequence) gives CDR1 as GTSNPN and CDR2 as SVGIG. Taken from cysteine to phenylalanine, the CDR3 has 13 residues. Only the CDR3 region is kept as DNA, spanning 39 bases read in frame from base 1. Study-level results and caveats: In a later analysis, TCR association rates were found to vary across HLA loci, with the most associated TCRs seen for DRB1 alleles and the fewest for HLA-C alleles. The study gave a list of under 200 TCR beta chains associated with cytomegalovirus. According to the authors, the approach could potentially be generalized to other disease states and immunological phenotypes. The cohort was sequenced for TCR beta chains only, and without alpha or paired-chain data the features that could be detected were limited. A later analysis reported that several top co-occurrence clusters appeared linked to parvovirus B19, influenza, CMV and Epstein-Barr virus. Strong co-occurrence of HLA alleles, especially DR and DQ, made assigning TCR associations to individual alleles difficult. Some 15 rarely observed V segments, including chromosome 9 orphons, were excluded from the earlier analysis of a few hundred of the donors because counts were too low. Roughly uniform sequencing depth across donors was assumed in presence/absence analyses, although this assumption may not hold. In an earlier analysis of approximately 590 of the donors, most TCR beta V segments appeared in productive rearrangements about 90% or about 30% of the time, broadly matching IMGT annotations. A cluster of highly shared sequence variants was judged likely to be a technical artifact of the sequencing pipeline. CMV serostatus was the only immune exposure information available for the cohort. In a later analysis, over 15,000 TCR beta sequences were associated with specific HLA alleles at a false discovery rate of 0.05. Correlated functional status among segregating V segments might be attributable to linkage disequilibrium, but an unknown experimental factor could not be ruled out. In a later analysis, most CMV-associated TCR beta chains were found to appear HLA-restricted, with HLA associations seemingly driven largely by CMV exposure. While some public TCRs were present in many individuals, most TCR sequences turned up only very rarely across donors. In a later genetic analysis, a missense DCLRE1C variant was associated with V-gene and J-gene trimming of TCR beta chains, and the association was replicated in an independent cohort. A further reported finding was that TCR beta sequences accurately predicted the HLA-A and HLA-B alleles for most subjects in the first cohort. The classifier was reported to diagnose cytomegalovirus status with high specificity and sensitivity in both the original cohort and the validation cohort. Three of the identified cytomegalovirus-associated TCR beta chains were confirmed in vitro to be specific for cytomegalovirus antigens. Compared with equally common non-associated chains, HLA-associated TCR beta chains in a later analysis were more clonally expanded and had lower generation probabilities. Because HLA typing was missing for some donors at each locus, association tests included only the typed subset. In a later genetic analysis, fewer N-insertions in productive TCRs were reported among donors in an Asian-associated ancestry cluster than the 666-donor mean. The 87-base-pair reads could not distinguish some IMGT-functional V segments, including TRBV6-2 and TRBV6-3, so those segments were excluded.

Libraries came from the immunoSEQ multiplex PCR assay. The multiplex PCR relied on a mix of 60 forward primers for TCR Vbeta segments and 13 reverse primers for TCR Jbeta segments. A multiplex PCR assay on genomic DNA amplified the CDR3 region of rearranged TCR beta genes. On the Illumina HiSeq System, the amplified TCR beta libraries were sequenced as 87-base-pair reads. Under the source paper's analysis protocol: A later analysis tallied 70 million to 100 million unique TCR beta chains across the 660 or so repertoires, and approximately 12 million of those chains were shared by two or more donors. Raw reads were error-corrected and collapsed into unique sequences with a nearest-neighbor algorithm that merged closely related sequences to remove PCR and sequencing errors. Alignment of CDR3 sequences to IMGT reference sequences was used to assign V, D and J gene segments. Each retained sequence needed at least a six-nucleotide match to both a V gene segment and a J gene segment. A rearrangement was called productive if the CDR3 had no stop codons and remained in frame with V and J, and every other rearrangement was called non-productive. CDR3 was defined by IMGT convention, running from the second conserved V-encoded cysteine to the conserved J-encoded phenylalanine. Sequences without an unambiguous match to a single V gene segment were excluded from the earlier analysis of 500 to 700 of the donors. In an earlier analysis of 500 to 750 of the donors, V segments were called functional above 56.7% productive rearrangements and were called segregating when the between-donor standard deviation exceeded 5%. To diagnose cytomegalovirus status from the catalog of TCR beta chain sequences, a statistical classification framework was built. In a later analysis, TCR nucleotide sequences were compared against IMGT/GENE-DB human TR gene sequences so that V and J genes could be assigned. The TCRdist pipeline was used in a later analysis to assign CDR3 sequences and most-parsimonious VDJ recombination scenarios. In a later analysis, each TCR beta chain was defined by its CDR3 amino acid sequence together with its V-gene family, and reads without a unique V-gene family were excluded. A later analysis removed 600 or so highly shared, low-generation-probability nucleotide sequences to deal with suspected cross-contamination and a sequencing artifact. In a later analysis, a clonal expansion index for each public chain was calculated from normalized within-repertoire ranks of inferred template counts. Generation probabilities in a later analysis came from a VDJ recombination model fitted to out-of-frame rearrangements, and those results were checked against IGoR. A later analysis scored TCR-TCR, TCR-HLA and TCR-CMV co-occurrence with hypergeometric tests, applying a repertoire-size bias correction to TCR pairs. A later analysis estimated false discovery rates by permuting HLA or CMV assignments 20 times. A later analysis grouped co-occurring TCRs with DBSCAN, adding TCRdist sequence similarity when clustering within HLA-allele-positive subsets. Repertoires with fewer than 30,000 or more than 120,000 public chains, plus five repertoires with anomalous nucleotide sharing, were excluded from co-occurrence clustering. What TCRdb holds here is the immuneACCESS table cut down to in-frame rearrangements. Part of the clones is not present; checked against another copy, under half of the missing clones reflect an unresolved V gene, and the others are unexplained. D and trimming were read from the DNA, whereas the V and J calls and clone size are those reported in that table. Present in this sample are approximately 79,000 clones, around 76% of which were seen just once. The leading ten clones occupy around 6% of the sample.

In total, about 650 healthy bone marrow donors made up the cohort. At the time of sampling, all cohort members were nominally healthy, though unrecorded immune exposures were likely present. The donor tested CMV seropositive and was one of the 289 seropositive cohort members. Each donor provided a peripheral blood sample, and peripheral blood mononuclear cells were used for TCR beta sequencing. The Qiagen DNeasy Blood Extraction Kit was used to extract genomic DNA from the blood cell samples. The source material was PBMCs. The receptor comes from a male donor in good health and CMV-seropositive. The rearrangement combines TRBV30 with TRBJ1-2; TRBD1 agrees with 8 junctional bases. The DNA reads as follows: TGTGCCTGGTCATCAGGGGGCGCGAAAGGCTACACCTTC. Its coded protein is CAWSSGGAKGYTF.